Below, one T cell receptor beta chain is given with its context. Sequencing was performed with immunoSEQ multiplex PCR; in TCRdb, only in-frame clones are kept and a portion is missing. The repertoire holds 40,000 to 55,000 clones, roughly 92% seen once, with just under 0.75% in the top ten. This record comes from a study of T cell changes during pregnancy in multiple sclerosis. Unmatched junction bases numbered 4, after V lost 5 bases and J lost 8 bases. This CDR3 is built from 14 residues. The germline V gene encodes CDR1 LNHDA and CDR2 SQIVND (reference sequence). This clonotype originated in a female donor with multiple sclerosis, enrolled in a pregnancy study. The gene calls are TRBV19 and TRBJ1-6; 9 bases align to TRBD1. The specimen comprised CD4+ T cells from peripheral blood mononuclear cells, sampled in the third trimester of pregnancy. The CDR3 loop is CASSVTGGDSPLHF. CDR3 DNA: TGTGCCAGTAGTGTGACAGGGGGTGATTCACCCCTCCACTTT.